Shown below are 10 T cell receptor beta chains from a single sample sequenced in a study of T cells in Graves' hyperthyroidism and ophthalmopathy. Amplification targeted TCR beta CDR3 regions from RNA transcripts. In the first-round RT-PCR of the TCR CDR3, the HTBI primer set was used. Each CDR3 protein gets one entry after TCRdb re-called the multiplex PCR reads with MiXCR. The table shows hundreds of thousands of distinct CDR3 sequences, with 38% occurring only once. The sequencing sample was made of blood. These receptors came from a man between 18 and 35 years old with Graves' hyperthyroidism.

The chain joins TRBV7-9 to TRBJ2-7; 8 nucleotides align to TRBD1. CDR3 length: 15 residues. The trim removed 5 bases at V and 4 bases at J, leaving 10 bases unmatched. Germline V gives CDR1 SEHNR, CDR2 FQNEAQ (reference sequence). As DNA, the CDR3 is TGTGCCAGCAGCCCCCGGACAGGGTCCGGTTACGAGCAGTACTTC. Amino acids: CASSPRTGSGYEQYF. Supplemented by reference TRBV7-9 and TRBJ2-7, the full variable domain reads DTGVSQNPRHKITKRGQNVTFRCDPISEHNRLYWYRQTLGQGPEFLTYFQNEAQLEKSRLLSDRFSAERPKGSFSTLEIQRTEQGDSAMYLCASSPRTGSGYEQYFGPGTRLTVT.

This sequence joins TRBV24-1 and TRBJ2-3, with D perhaps TRBD2 (6 bases). Trimming removed 5 bases at V and 3 bases at J, with 17 bases between. This CDR3 has 16 residues. Germline loops: CDR1 KGHDR, CDR2 SFDVKD. CDR3 residues: CATSGGRAGGTDTQYF. Here the CDR3 DNA reads TGTGCCACCAGTGGGGGGAGAGCGGGCGGAACAGATACGCAGTATTTT.

This clonotype was seen just once. The chain couples TRBV28 to TRBJ2-5; a possible D gene is TRBD2 (6 bases). The germline V gene has CDR1 MDHEN and CDR2 SYDVKM. CDR3 length: 14 residues. Deletions cut 8 bases from V and 2 bases from J, with 15 bases between. CDR3 in DNA: TGTGCCAGCGGAGGGGAAGGACAACAAGAGACCCAGTACTTC. Translating it yields CASGGEGQQETQYF.

At least ten counts were recorded for this clonotype. This chain joins TRBV7-9 and TRBJ2-7; D unresolved. The length of the CDR3 is 12 residues. Deletions cut 1 base from V and 6 bases from J, with 7 bases between. Germline-derived CDR1 and CDR2 are SEHNR and FQNEAQ (reference sequence). The CDR3 loop is CASSLGTLEQYF. DNA of the CDR3: TGTGCCAGCAGCTTAGGAACTCTCGAGCAGTACTTC.

This chain links TRBV7-9 with TRBJ1-1, with TRBD1 as a possible D gene (5 bases). Germline CDR1 and CDR2: SEHNR and FQNEAQ (reference sequence). V was pared by 6 bases and J by 0 bases, with 17 bases between. The CDR3 is 16 residues long. The CDR3 DNA reads TGTGCCAGCAGATCCCCTGCAGGGAGGTTGAACACTGAAGCTTTCTTT. This gives the protein CASRSPAGRLNTEAFF.

This clonotype was recorded a few times. A much larger clone differs by one base, so this may be a read error. The chain has TRBV7-9 and TRBJ2-2; no definite D call. CDR1 and CDR2 from the germline V gene are SEHNR and FQNEAQ (reference sequence). This CDR3 is 13 amino acids long. The CDR3, as DNA: TGTGCCAGCAGCCGCCCGAACGCCGGGGAGCTGTTTTTT. This translates into CASSRPNAGELFF.

V usage is TRBV29-1 and J usage is TRBJ2-5, with 8 bases identical to TRBD1. The CDR3 extends over 16 amino acids. The germline CDR1 and CDR2 sequences are SQVTM and ANQGSEA. V shed 0 bases and J 0 bases; nucleotides not matched to a gene: 6. The CDR3 sequence: CSVEDQGAADQETQYF. CDR3 in DNA: TGCAGCGTTGAAGATCAGGGGGCGGCGGACCAAGAGACCCAGTACTTC. The full variable domain, its missing parts supplied by reference TRBV29-1 and TRBJ2-5, is SAVISQKPSRDICQRGTSLTIQCQVDSQVTMMFWYRQQPGQSLTLIATANQGSEATYESGFVIDKFPISRPNLTFSTLTVSNMSPEDSSIYLCSVEDQGAADQETQYFGPGTRLLVL.

This clonotype has only a few counts. The genes are TRBV29-1 and TRBJ1-2; 10 bases are shared with TRBD1. V trimming: 5 bases; J trimming: 7 bases; junction bases outside the gene matches: 1. This CDR3 region has 11 residues. The germline CDR1 and CDR2 sequences are SQVTM and ANQGSEA. The CDR3 coding sequence is TGCAGCGTTAGGACAGGGGGTGGCTACACCTTC. Translating gives CSVRTGGGYTF.

The J gene is TRBJ1-6, the V gene TRBV6-5; D unclear. The germline CDR1 and CDR2 sequences are MNHEY and SVGAGI. The CDR3 length is 18 residues. V was pared by 6 bases and J by 0 bases, with 18 bases between. DNA of the CDR3: TGTGCCAGCAGCTTCTCAGCGTCGGGAGTCTCCTATAATTCACCCCTCCACTTT. Translating it yields CASSFSASGVSYNSPLHF.

This clonotype was seen many times. This CDR3 is CASSLTQGPTGNTIYF. Here the CDR3 DNA reads TGTGCCAGTAGTTTAACCCAGGGACCGACTGGAAACACCATATATTTT. This chain links TRBV19 with TRBJ1-3, with a tentative D call TRBD1 (5 bases). The CDR3 is made up of 16 amino acids. The V gene's germline CDR1 is LNHDA and CDR2 SQIVND (reference sequence). V was clipped by 5 bases and J by 2 bases, with 16 bases between them.